The 29 T cell receptor beta chains given below trace back to one sample, sequenced in a study of cytotoxic CD8 clonotypes in ibrutinib-treated CLL. The data were produced by immunoSEQ multiplex PCR, yet TCRdb's version contains in-frame clones alone and is incomplete. Of under 45,000 clones listed, approximately 67% are singletons. Specimen: PBMCs, collected at disease progression, from a patient treated with ibrutinib. These receptors all stem from a human donor with chronic lymphocytic leukemia.

J is TRBJ1-2 and V is TRBV19; 7 bases are shared with TRBD1. The V and J ends lost 3 bases and 13 bases, in that order; junction bases with no gene match: 11. There are 13 residues in the CDR3. CDR1 is LNHDA, CDR2 SQIVND, per germline (reference sequence). The CDR3 spells CASSMLPRTGITF. The DNA of the CDR3 is TGTGCCAGTAGTATGCTACCTCGGACAGGAATCACCTTC.

The V and J genes are TRBV14 and TRBJ2-3, with D uncertain. The CDR3 totals 16 residues. Germline CDR1 reads SGHDN; CDR2 reads FVKESK. Trimming cost V 3 bases and J 5 bases, with 18 bases left between them. CDR3 in amino acids: CASSQAGVGLRDTQYF. CDR3 bases: TGTGCCAGCAGCCAGGCTGGAGTGGGGTTGAGAGATACGCAGTATTTT.

The genes are TRBV7-2 and TRBJ2-3, with 12 nucleotides matching TRBD2. V lost 7 bases to trimming and J lost 2 bases; unmatched junction nucleotides: 4. CDR3 length: 15 amino acids. In germline, CDR1 is SGHTA, CDR2 FQGNSA. The CDR3 reads CASNGLAGITDTQYF. The CDR3 nucleotides are TGTGCCAGCAACGGACTAGCGGGGATCACAGATACGCAGTATTTT. Drawing the rest from reference TRBV7-2 and TRBJ2-3, the complete variable domain is GAGVSQSPSNKVTEKGKDVELRCDPISGHTALYWYRQSLGQGLEFLIYFQGNSAPDKSGLPSDRFSAERTGGSVSTLTIQRTQQEDSAVYLCASNGLAGITDTQYFGPGTRLTVL.

V usage is TRBV19 and J usage is TRBJ1-1; 7 bases map to TRBD1. CDR1 and CDR2 (germline): LNHDA, SQIVND (reference sequence). CDR3 length: 13 amino acids. Trimming removed 0 bases from V and 7 bases from J; junction bases left unmatched: 2. The CDR3 sequence is CASSIEGGFEAFF. The CDR3 coding sequence is TGTGCCAGTAGTATAGAAGGGGGCTTTGAAGCTTTCTTT.

This chain connects TRBV4-1 to TRBJ2-4; 7 bases are shared with TRBD2. V lost 4 bases and J lost 9; bases outside the gene matches: 15. Germline V lookup: CDR1 MGHRA, CDR2 YSYEKL. The CDR3 is made up of 16 amino acids. This CDR3 reads CASSPDQAGSRVIQYF. CDR3 sequence (DNA): TGCGCCAGCAGCCCAGACCAAGCGGGATCCAGGGTCATTCAGTACTTC.

The V and J genes are TRBV30 and TRBJ2-7; 7 bases match TRBD2. The trim removed 0 bases at V and 7 bases at J, leaving 6 bases unmatched. Per the germline V gene, CDR1 is GTSNPN and CDR2 is SVGIG (reference sequence). The CDR3 runs 13 residues. CDR3 nucleotides: TGTGCCTGGAGTGTAATCCCAGCGGGAGAGCAGTACTTC. Its translation is CAWSVIPAGEQYF.

V gene TRBV7-3 combines with J gene TRBJ2-3; D call uncertain. Germline V gives CDR1 SGHTA, CDR2 FQGTGA. Trimming removed 11 bases from V and 0 bases from J, with 15 bases in between. The CDR3 has 14 amino acids. The CDR3 nucleotides are TGTGCCTCTTCGGAGCAGGCCAGCACAGATACGCAGTATTTT. It encodes CASSEQASTDTQYF.

The chain couples TRBV14 to TRBJ1-3, with D possibly being TRBD1 (6 bases). The germline V gene has CDR1 SGHDN and CDR2 FVKESK. V shed 1 base and J shed 4 bases, with 11 bases lying between them. This CDR3 is 15 amino acids long. CDR3 in amino acids: CASSQVRGRGNTIYF. The CDR3 bases are TGTGCCAGCAGCCAAGTACGGGGGCGCGGAAACACCATATATTTT.

The V gene is TRBV30, the J gene TRBJ2-7; a possible D gene is TRBD1 (5 bases). From germline, CDR1 is GTSNPN and CDR2 SVGIG (reference sequence). CDR3 length: 13 residues. V was shortened by 3 bases and J by 3 bases, with 12 bases between the two germline ends. CDR3 in DNA: TGTGCCTGGAGAACCCCAGGGAACTACGAGCAGTACTTC. This codes for CAWRTPGNYEQYF.

The CDR3 nucleotides read TGTGCCAGCAGTTTAGGGACATTCGCCGGGGAGCTGTTTTTT. Its protein is CASSLGTFAGELFF. The chain couples TRBV27 to TRBJ2-2, with a tentative D call TRBD1 (6 bases). Trimming left V 2 bases short and J 6 bases short, with 10 bases between. The CDR3 has 14 amino acids. Germline V lookup: CDR1 MNHEY, CDR2 SMNVEV (reference sequence).

The rearrangement joins TRBV11-1 to TRBJ2-1; 7 bases match TRBD1. CDR1 is SGHAT and CDR2 is FQDESV in the germline V gene (reference sequence). There are 13 residues in the CDR3. V was pared by 4 bases and J by 10 bases, with 7 bases of the junction left unmatched. Here the CDR3 reads CASSSVDRIEQFF. The CDR3 DNA reads as TGTGCCAGCAGCTCCGTGGACAGGATCGAGCAGTTCTTC. Filled out from reference TRBV11-1 and TRBJ2-1, the complete variable domain reads EAEVAQSPRYKITEKSQAVAFWCDPISGHATLYWYRQILGQGPELLVQFQDESVVDDSQLPKDRFSAERLKGVDSTLKIQPAELGDSAMYLCASSSVDRIEQFFGPGTRLTVL.

The V gene is TRBV27, the J gene TRBJ2-7, with a possible D match to TRBD2 (6 bases). Germline CDR1 is MNHEY and CDR2 is SMNVEV (reference sequence). The CDR3 has 15 residues. V was shortened by 1 base and J by 3 bases, with 13 bases between the two germline ends. This chain's CDR3 is CASSLYTGLSYEQYF. The CDR3 DNA is TGTGCCAGCAGTTTATATACGGGACTTAGCTACGAGCAGTACTTC.

The chain joins TRBV9 to TRBJ1-2; D unclear. V lost 0 bases and J lost 4, with 13 bases in between. The CDR3 loop spans 15 amino acids. The germline V gene has CDR1 SGDLS and CDR2 YYNGEE. The CDR3 sequence is CASSVEGLGIYGYTF. The CDR3 nucleotides are TGTGCCAGCAGCGTAGAAGGCCTCGGAATCTATGGCTACACCTTC.

This rearrangement joins TRBV2 to TRBJ2-7, with D perhaps TRBD2 (5 bases). Germline CDR1 reads SNHLY; CDR2 reads FYNNEI. The CDR3 has 11 amino acids. Trimming removed 4 bases from V and 5 bases from J, with 6 bases in between. The CDR3, as DNA: TGTGCCAGCAGTGCACTAGACGAGCAGTACTTC. Encoded protein: CASSALDEQYF.

The chain has TRBV18 and TRBJ2-7; 9 bases are shared with TRBD2. The V gene's germline CDR1 is KGHSH and CDR2 LQKENI. CDR3 size: 14 residues. Unmatched junction bases numbered 5, after V lost 3 bases and J lost 5 bases. CDR3 in amino acids: CASSPASGRNEQYF. In nucleotides, the CDR3 is TGTGCCAGCTCACCCGCCAGCGGGAGGAACGAGCAGTACTTC.

This clone was seen repeatedly, ten times or more. The chain couples TRBV27 to TRBJ2-3, with 8 bases fitting TRBD1. From germline, CDR1 is MNHEY and CDR2 SMNVEV (reference sequence). V shed 0 bases, J shed 4 bases, and the junction held 6 bases outside the gene matches. The CDR3 extends over 16 amino acids. Here the CDR3 reads CASSLSSRGRADTQYF. The CDR3 DNA reads TGTGCCAGCAGTTTATCGTCCAGGGGGCGAGCAGATACGCAGTATTTT.

The J gene is TRBJ2-1, the V gene TRBV27; 8 nucleotides match TRBD2. Germline V gene data show CDR1 as MNHEY and CDR2 as SMNVEV (reference sequence). Losses at the gene ends were 2 bases for V and 0 bases for J; bases not matched to a gene: 15. The CDR3 is 20 residues long. The CDR3 coding sequence is TGTGCCAGCAGTTTACCTCCGGGACTAGGAACCATTAGCTCCTACAATGAGCAGTTCTTC. Translated: CASSLPPGLGTISSYNEQFF.

V usage is TRBV18 and J usage is TRBJ2-1; D unclear. The CDR3 has 14 amino acids. Trimming removed 2 bases from V and 4 bases from J, with 9 bases in between. The germline V gene encodes CDR1 KGHSH and CDR2 LQKENI. The CDR3 DNA follows: TGTGCCAGCTCACCATCGGGCGGATACAATGAGCAGTTCTTC. Translation: CASSPSGGYNEQFF.

The chain employs TRBV27 and TRBJ2-1, with a weak D call TRBD1 (6 bases). V shed 0 bases and J shed 2 bases, with 11 bases lying between them. This CDR3 has 16 amino acids. The V gene's germline CDR1 is MNHEY and CDR2 SMNVEV (reference sequence). Written as DNA, the CDR3 is TGTGCCAGCAGTTTATCCCACAGGGTCGCCTACAATGAGCAGTTCTTC. Residues: CASSLSHRVAYNEQFF.

Here the CDR3 DNA reads TGCGCCAGCAGCCCCAGTGGGCTAGCGGGATCAGATACGCAGTATTTT. The encoded protein is CASSPSGLAGSDTQYF. The chain recombines TRBV4-3 with TRBJ2-3; 9 bases map to TRBD2. CDR3 length: 16 residues. Germline V CDR1 and CDR2: LGHNA, YSLEER. Trimming took 4 bases from V and 4 from J; bases not matched to a gene: 9.

This clone occurred a few times. J is TRBJ1-4 and V is TRBV7-9; 7 nucleotides agree with TRBD1. The V and J ends lost 3 bases and 10 bases, in that order; junction bases with no gene match: 5. The CDR3 extends over 13 amino acids. Germline CDR1 SEHNR, CDR2 FQNEAQ (reference sequence). As DNA, the CDR3 is TGTGCCAGCAGCTTGACAGGGAACGGAAAACTGTTTTTT. Amino acids: CASSLTGNGKLFF.

This rearrangement joins TRBV19 to TRBJ2-3; the match to TRBD2 covers 7 bases. The CDR3 loop spans 12 amino acids. Per the germline V gene, CDR1 is LNHDA and CDR2 is SQIVND (reference sequence). The V gene end was trimmed by 5 bases and the J gene end by 9 bases; junction bases not matched to a gene: 5. The CDR3 coding sequence is TGTGCCAGTAGTTTGTCGGGAGGAACGCAGTATTTT. As protein: CASSLSGGTQYF.

This rearrangement joins TRBV9 to TRBJ1-6, with a weak D call TRBD1 (6 bases). With 3 bases removed from V and 5 bases from J, the gap between germline ends came to 18 bases. Per germline, CDR1 SGDLS and CDR2 YYNGEE. The CDR3 extends over 17 amino acids. The CDR3 region has the DNA TGTGCCAGCAGCGCAACCGGGACACCCACGAATAATTCACCCCTCCACTTT. It codes for CASSATGTPTNNSPLHF.

The chain has TRBV21-1 and TRBJ2-7; the D call in the table, TRBD2, was not verified against the DNA. TRBV21-1 is a listed pseudogene. This CDR3 spans 14 amino acids. CDR3 nucleotides: TGTGCCAGCAGTACTGCGGGGAAATCCTACGAGCAGTACTTC. This codes for CASSTAGKSYEQYF.

The chain is built from TRBV9 and TRBJ2-5, with D perhaps matching TRBD2 (7 bases). The germline V gene encodes CDR1 SGDLS and CDR2 YYNGEE. V lost 4 bases to trimming and J lost 5 bases, with 18 bases between them. The CDR3 runs to 15 residues. CDR3 residues: CASSPTGGLGETQYF. CDR3 nucleotides: TGTGCCAGCAGCCCAACGGGGGGCCTCGGGGAGACCCAGTACTTC.

The CDR3 bases are TGTGCCTGCCGGGGTCTTCGCTCTGGGGCCAACGTCCTGACTTTC. As protein: CACRGLRSGANVLTF. V and J are TRBV6-1 and TRBJ2-6; weak D call: TRBD2 (5 bases). Trimming shortened V by 11 bases and J by 0 bases, and 14 bases separated the two germline ends. The V gene's germline CDR1 is MNHNS and CDR2 SASEGT. There are 15 residues in the CDR3.

The rearrangement links TRBV15 to TRBJ2-1; D not resolved. CDR1 is LNHNV, CDR2 YYDKDF, per germline (reference sequence). The CDR3 sequence is 16 residues long. The V and J ends lost 5 bases and 2 bases respectively, with 16 bases between them. The CDR3, as DNA: TGTGCCACCAGCTCTTCGCGACTTAAACCCTACAATGAGCAGTTCTTC. This translates into CATSSSRLKPYNEQFF.

In its sample, this clone was seen a few times. The chain employs TRBV7-2 and TRBJ1-3, with D tentatively TRBD1 (5 bases). Trimming cost V 1 base and J 3 bases, with 7 bases left between them. This CDR3 has 14 amino acids. CDR1 is SGHTA and CDR2 is FQGNSA in the germline V gene. For the CDR3, the DNA is TGTGCCAGCAGCTTAGTGGACAATGGAAACACCATATATTTT. Protein product: CASSLVDNGNTIYF.

V is TRBV2 and J is TRBJ1-5; weak D call: TRBD1 (5 bases). V dropped 2 bases and J dropped 4 bases, with 9 bases sitting between them. CDR1 is SNHLY and CDR2 is FYNNEI in the germline V gene. The length of the CDR3 is 14 residues. In DNA form, the CDR3 reads TGTGCCAGCAGTGAAATCGACAGAAATCAGCCCCAGCATTTT. Amino acid sequence: CASSEIDRNQPQHF.